This TCR beta chain was recorded in a study of cytomegalovirus exposure and HLA in healthy donors. Study-level information: Drawn from HLA-typed donors, roughly 87 million unique TCRs were held in an early data release. Study observations and caveats: A missense variant in DCLRE1C was later tied to TCR beta V- and J-gene trimming. High specificity and sensitivity for cytomegalovirus status were reported for the classifier.

A note on this clone: Its antigen is as yet unknown.

The CDR3 runs 14 residues. Looked up from germline, CDR1 is KGHSH and CDR2 is LQKENI. V was pared by 3 bases and J by 5 bases, with 11 bases between. PCR amplification relied on 60 Vbeta primers (plus 13 Jbeta primers). Sequencing used immunoSEQ multiplex PCR; TCRdb keeps in-frame clones, though not all of them. This sample's table has 200,000 or so clones. Sequencing used PBMCs. The sequence derives from a girl aged 2 to 9 in good health and CMV-seropositive. The chain uses TRBV18 and TRBJ1-5, with TRBD1 as a possible D gene (5 bases). CDR3 bases: TGTGCCAGCTCACCTCCGGGGGATTATCAGCCCCAGCATTTT. This translates into CASSPPGDYQPQHF.